This T cell receptor beta chain derives from a study of OX40 agonist ivuxolimab in advanced cancers. Produced via immunoSEQ multiplex PCR; TCRdb's table is partial and in-frame only. Of some 50,000 clones in the sample, 75% to 90% were seen once. Germline CDR1 and CDR2: LNHDA and SQIVND (reference sequence). CDR3 length: 14 amino acids. V was clipped by 4 bases and J by 5 bases; unmatched bases: 5. The rearrangement links TRBV19 to TRBJ1-5; 7 bases map to TRBD1. The receptor was isolated from an adult with an advanced solid tumor such as melanoma, head and neck, liver or kidney cancer. This specimen consisted of CD4+ or CD8+ T cells sorted from blood, obtained in a trial of the OX40 agonist ivuxolimab. CDR3 sequence (DNA): TGTGCCAGTAGTACTTCAGGGGGTGATCAGCCCCAGCATTTT. This encodes CASSTSGGDQPQHF.